This T cell receptor (beta chain) was recorded in a study of T cell changes during pregnancy in multiple sclerosis. Measured with immunoSEQ multiplex PCR; TCRdb has only the in-frame clones, and not every one. The sample carries roughly 42,000 clones, roughly 90% recorded once. The CDR3 consists of 17 residues. Germline loops: CDR1 LNHNV, CDR2 YYDKDF (reference sequence). V lost 0 bases and J 2 bases, leaving 16 bases between the germline ends. This sample comprised CD8+ T cells from peripheral blood mononuclear cells, obtained in the third trimester of pregnancy. The receptor was isolated from a female donor with multiple sclerosis, enrolled in a pregnancy study. The rearrangement joins TRBV15 to TRBJ2-5; D ambiguous. CDR3 sequence: CATSRDSPATLQETQYF. CDR3 coding DNA: TGTGCCACCAGCAGAGATAGCCCTGCTACTCTACAAGAGACCCAGTACTTC.